This T cell receptor (beta chain) derives from a study of graft-versus-host responses after intestinal transplantation (dated by TCRdb to 2020 to 2023). Context from the whole study: Recipients received multivisceral, liver-intestinal, or isolated intestinal transplants. Every recipient was given anti-thymocyte globulin induction, then maintenance tacrolimus and steroids for about 3 years. Bulk TCR-beta CDR3 sequencing was used to track graft-versus-host and host-versus-graft alloreactive T cell clones in the graft, circulation and bone marrow after intestinal transplantation. To identify alloreactive clones, pre-transplant mixed lymphocyte reaction products were sequenced and then compared with unstimulated pre-transplant donor and recipient T cells. A cohort of about two dozen intestinal transplant recipients, including one retransplant, was enrolled, and a few patients lacking pretransplant specimens were excluded. Donor T cell macrochimerism was defined as a peak of at least 4% donor T cells among recipient peripheral blood mononuclear cells. Samples from a few later patients were sequenced in-house on an Illumina MiSeq with MiXCR processing rather than by the commercial service. The paper's findings and limits, for the study overall: Peak levels of circulating GvH clones were associated with declines in HvG clones early after transplant. High GvH to HvG T cell clonal ratios were observed in the allografts of patients with donor T cell macrochimerism. The relatively low number and heterogeneity of intestinal transplant patients limited the conclusions. GvH clones were detected in recipient bone marrow, and some of these GvH clones were observed earlier in ileal mucosa or blood, consistent with an intestinal mucosal origin.

Library prep was done by the immunoSEQ multiplex PCR assay. For most patients, genomic DNA was isolated using the Qiagen DNeasy Blood and Tissue Kit and was shipped frozen to Adaptive Biotechnologies for TCR sequencing. For most patients, genomic DNA was subjected to high-throughput TCR-beta CDR3 sequencing by Adaptive Biotechnologies. Processing in the source paper ran as follows. TCR sequencing data were retrieved from Adaptive's ImmunoSEQ software for 15 to 20 patients, whereas a few other patients were processed with MiXCR and VDJtools. To correct CD4 versus CD8 sorting errors, any sequence found in both subsets at a frequency ratio below 5:1 was removed. Because the origin of CDR3 nucleotide sequences shared between donor and recipient could not be assigned, those sequences were removed. To be classed as alloreactive, a clone needed at least 2-fold expansion over unstimulated cells and a minimum CFSE-low frequency of 0.002% (template counts) or 0.001% (read counts). Clones detected in sequenced pre-transplant spleen, lymph node, or MLR CFSE-low populations of the donor or recipient were defined as mappable. The cumulative frequency of alloreactive clones was calculated as a percentage of all sequences, weighted by copy number. TCRdb mirrors the immuneACCESS table, restricted to in-frame sequences. Some clones are absent from its copies; in checked studies, under half trace to an unresolved V gene, and the reason for the others is unknown. Clone size and the V and J calls come from that table; the DNA yielded D and trimming. The sample includes about 110,000 clones, with 85% to 95% observed a single time. Jointly, the top ten make up roughly 0.5% of the sample.

Per the publication, the time point label means: cells obtained before transplantation from donor or recipient. CD3+CD4+ and CD3+CD8+ populations were FACS-sorted from unstimulated pre-transplant donor and recipient cells taken from spleen or lymph nodes. Concerning this clone: This receptor's antigen is unknown. Nothing much larger sits one base from this clone, and base qualities are not available.

The clonotype comes from a human donor who received an intestinal transplant. The sample was unstimulated CD8+ T cells sorted from spleen or lymph node cells, taken before intestinal transplant.

The DNA sequence is TGTGCCAGCTCCTCAAGCGTAGCGGAAAGCACAGATACGCAGTATTTT. Its translation is CASSSSVAESTDTQYF. The chain is assembled from TRBV7-3 and TRBJ2-3; 6 matching bases give a weak D call of TRBD2. The CDR3 measures 16 amino acids from cysteine to phenylalanine. Just the 48-base CDR3 DNA is kept, in frame starting at base 1. Based on the germline V gene, the CDR1 and CDR2 sequences are SGHTA and FQGTGA. Trimming costs V 8 bases and J 0 bases, and their ends lie 18 bases apart.